What follows is one T cell receptor (beta chain) and its context. Authors' data handling: Estimation of nucleated cell counts relied on the amplification of reference gene primers. Data came from immunoSEQ multiplex PCR; TCRdb stores just in-frame clones and leaves some out. V, J and clone size derive from that table, while D and trimming were established from the DNA sequence. The profile shows roughly 100,000 clones, 86% of them singletons. This record belongs to a study of blood T cell repertoires in COVID-19. Study context: Acute and convalescent COVID-19 specimens originated in the United States, Italy and Spain. Sample material is recorded as cDNA or gDNA derived from T cells, B-cell-depleted T cells, or PBMCs.

The V and J ends lost 2 bases and 6 bases, in that order; junction bases with no gene match: 8. This CDR3 is 15 amino acids long. Germline loops: CDR1 SGHDN, CDR2 FVKESK. The sequenced sample was peripheral blood. This TCR was recovered from a human donor in a cohort sampled during active COVID-19. This chain links TRBV14 with TRBJ2-7, with 9 bases that match TRBD1. CDR3: CASSQPRDRVGEQYF. CDR3 nucleotides: TGTGCCAGCAGCCAACCCCGGGACAGGGTGGGCGAGCAGTACTTC.